The 8 T cell receptor beta chains given below trace back to one sample, sequenced in a study of somatic mutations in cytotoxic T cells in rheumatoid arthritis. Produced via immunoSEQ multiplex PCR; TCRdb's table is partial and in-frame only. The table includes some 7,000 clones, 74% detected once. The sequencing input was CD8+ T cells sorted from blood. The receptors shown here come from an adult with rheumatoid arthritis.

The chain joins TRBV5-5 to TRBJ2-7; D gene uncertain. CDR1 is SGHKS and CDR2 is YYEKEE in the germline V gene (reference sequence). The CDR3 covers 13 residues. Deletions cut 2 bases from V and 0 bases from J, with 6 bases between. This CDR3 reads CASSFGYSYEQYF. The CDR3 nucleotides read TGTGCCAGCAGCTTTGGTTACTCCTACGAGCAGTACTTC.

Note on this clone: At one end, the junction sequence differs from germline, possibly due to a read error. This rearrangement joins TRBV25-1 to TRBJ1-2, with D tentatively TRBD1 (5 bases). This CDR3 contains 12 residues. In germline, CDR1 is MGHDK, CDR2 SYGVNS. Here the CDR3 reads CASGETADGYTF. CDR3 nucleotide sequence: TGTGCCAGCGGTGAGACAGCCGATGGCTACACCTTC.

The chain joins TRBV27 to TRBJ1-5; 8 bases map to TRBD1. V lost 4 bases, J lost 4 bases, and 0 bases stayed unmatched. Germline V gene sequence: CDR1 MNHEY, CDR2 SMNVEV (reference sequence). This CDR3 spans 13 amino acids. CDR3 region: CASSWTGNQPQHF. The DNA of the CDR3 is TGTGCCAGCAGTTGGACAGGGAATCAGCCCCAGCATTTT.

This chain joins TRBV9 and TRBJ2-1; the D call may be TRBD1 or TRBD2 (6 bases each). There are 15 residues in the CDR3. Trimming took 3 bases from V and 2 from J, leaving 12 bases between them. Germline assignment: CDR1 SGDLS and CDR2 YYNGEE. CDR3 in DNA: TGTGCCAGCAGCGAAGAGGGGGGAGCCTACAATGAGCAGTTCTTC. It encodes CASSEEGGAYNEQFF.

The chain has TRBV29-1 and TRBJ2-1; the D call may be TRBD1 or TRBD2 (5 bases each). The germline CDR1 and CDR2 sequences are SQVTM and ANQGSEA. The CDR3 is 12 amino acids. CDR3 sequence: CTGWGSYNEQFF. In DNA form, the CDR3 reads TGCACTGGGTGGGGGTCCTACAATGAGCAGTTCTTC.

This sequence joins TRBV30 and TRBJ2-7; 8 nucleotides agree with TRBD2. V was pared by 2 bases and J by 7 bases, with 7 bases of the junction left unmatched. CDR1 and CDR2 from the germline V gene are GTSNPN and SVGIG (reference sequence). The CDR3 has 13 amino acids. The CDR3 is CAWSHGGAWEQYF. The DNA for the CDR3 is TGTGCCTGGAGTCACGGGGGGGCCTGGGAGCAGTACTTC.

This clone appeared a single time. This chain uses TRBV9 with TRBJ2-5, with TRBD2 identical over 10 bases. The germline CDR1 and CDR2 sequences are SGDLS and YYNGEE. V shed 2 bases and J 3 bases; nucleotides not matched to a gene: 4. This CDR3 has 15 residues. In DNA form, the CDR3 reads TGTGCCAGCAGCGTGAGCGGGGGGGTGAAAGAGACCCAGTACTTC. The encoded protein is CASSVSGGVKETQYF.

The V gene is TRBV6-5, the J gene TRBJ1-1; no definite D call. The V end lost 2 bases, the J end lost 6 bases, and 13 bases lay between the germline ends. The germline V gene encodes CDR1 MNHEY and CDR2 SVGAGI. This CDR3 has 14 residues. The CDR3 region is CASSYGTFGPEAFF. The DNA of the CDR3 is TGTGCCAGCAGTTACGGTACATTTGGCCCTGAAGCTTTCTTT.